Listed below are T cell receptor beta chains from one sample, sequenced in a study of post-analysis software for immune sequencing data. TCRdb re-called the PCR reads through MiXCR, storing one row per CDR3 protein. The sample contains 450,000 or so distinct CDR3 sequences, under 55% of which appear only once. Sequenced: blood. These TCRs come from a girl aged 10 to 17 with multiple sclerosis. The CDR3 runs from the conserved cysteine through the conserved F or W. The D gene is left open where the match is weak. Not every row has a clone size; where given, it reads once, few, many or a size class.

J	D	size	V	DNA	CDR3
TRBJ1-2	NA	few	TRBV12-3/TRBV12-4	TGTGCCAGCAGCCAAGGCGGCGGAATCGGTGGCTACACCTTC	CASSQGGGIGGYTF
TRBJ2-4	TRBD1	NA	TRBV25-1	TGTGCCAGCAAAGCACAGGGGGATGCCAAAAACATTCAGTACTTC	CASKAQGDAKNIQYF
TRBJ2-7	NA	NA	TRBV4-1	TGCGCCAGCAGCCTCGGGTTCGAGCAGTACTTC	CASSLGFEQYF
TRBJ2-1	TRBD2	few	TRBV9	TGTGCCAGCAGCGAGAGGACTAGCGGGAACGGCGGGGGGGATGAGCAGTTCTTC	CASSERTSGNGGGDEQFF
TRBJ1-3	NA	NA	TRBV5-5	TGTGCCAGTGCAGGTTGGAACTCTGGAAACACCATATATTTT	CASAGWNSGNTIYF
TRBJ2-6	TRBD1	few	TRBV7-9	TGTGCCAGCAGCTTAGTCCAGGGGGTTGGGGCCAACGTCCTGACTTTC	CASSLVQGVGANVLTF
TRBJ2-5	NA	NA	TRBV5-6	TGTGCCAGCAGCTTGGCTCTTCAGCAGTACTTC	CASSLALQQYF
TRBJ2-1	NA	NA	TRBV4-1	TGCGCCAGCAGCCAAGGTCGATTTGGGGACTACAATGAGCAGTTCTTC	CASSQGRFGDYNEQFF
TRBJ2-4	TRBD1	NA	TRBV29-1	TGCAGCGTTGACTACGTGGGACAGGAGAGGGTGCGGTACTTC	CSVDYVGQERVRYF
TRBJ2-1	TRBD2	NA	TRBV20-1	TGCAGTGCCAAGAAAGCGGGAGGACCCAATGAGCAGTTCTTC	CSAKKAGGPNEQFF
TRBJ2-7	NA	NA	TRBV20-1	TGCAGTGCTAGAGCGCCCCAGGGTTCGGGCGAGCAGTACTTC	CSARAPQGSGEQYF
TRBJ2-7	TRBD1	few	TRBV4-1	TGCGCCAGCAGCCAAGGGACAGGCCGTTACGAGCAGTACTTC	CASSQGTGRYEQYF
TRBJ1-4	NA	few	TRBV7-2	TGTGCCAGCAGCGCCGGACAGATTAGTGAAAAACTGTTTTTT	CASSAGQISEKLFF
TRBJ2-5	NA	NA	TRBV7-8	TGTGCCAGCAGCTTATTAGCAGCGGGCGGAGAGACCCAGTACTTC	CASSLLAAGGETQYF
TRBJ1-4	NA	NA	TRBV29-1	TGCAGCGTCAGGGGCGTGAGGGACCGGGATAATGAAAAACTGTTTTTT	CSVRGVRDRDNEKLFF
TRBJ2-3	NA	NA	TRBV12-3/TRBV12-4	TGTGCCAGCAGCGTAGGGGACTTTTTCACAGATACGCAGTATTTT	CASSVGDFFTDTQYF
TRBJ2-7	NA	NA	TRBV29-1	TGCAGCTTCTCCCTTGGGGGCGGGACCGGCTACGAGCAGTACTTC	CSFSLGGGTGYEQYF
TRBJ2-7	TRBD2	NA	TRBV2	TGTGCCAGCAGTGAGTACGGGGGGGCCTACGAGCAGTACTTC	CASSEYGGAYEQYF
TRBJ2-5	NA	few	TRBV12-3/TRBV12-4	TGTGCCAGCAGTTTTACAGTCTCGGCAGAGACCCAGTACTTC	CASSFTVSAETQYF
TRBJ2-3	NA	NA	TRBV15	TGTGCCACCAGCAGAGATCGGACTTCCAGGGATACGCAGTATTTT	CATSRDRTSRDTQYF
TRBJ2-7	NA	NA	TRBV19	TGTGCCAGTAGCGATACCTCCGGGACAGCGGGCTCCTACGAGCAGTACTTC	CASSDTSGTAGSYEQYF
TRBJ2-7	TRBD2	NA	TRBV5-1	TGCGCCAGCAGCTTGGGTGTAGGACTAGCGGGAACAGGCGAGCAGTACTTC	CASSLGVGLAGTGEQYF
TRBJ2-7	NA	NA	TRBV15	TGTGCCACCAGCTCTTTGGGAGGGGGGACTCCCTCCTACGAGCAGTACTTC	CATSSLGGGTPSYEQYF
TRBJ2-7	TRBD1	NA	TRBV28	TGTGCCAGCCTTTGGGACAGGATGGGCGAGCAGTACTTC	CASLWDRMGEQYF
TRBJ2-7	TRBD2	few	TRBV6-5	TGTGCCAGCAGTCCCGGAAAGACTAGCGGATCCTACGAGCAGTACTTC	CASSPGKTSGSYEQYF
TRBJ2-4	NA	NA	TRBV20-1	TGCAGTGCTAGAGAGGGCAGGGGCGCGGTCCACGAGCAGGACTTC	CSAREGRGAVHEQDF
TRBJ2-5	NA	NA	TRBV7-9	TGTGCCAGCAGCTTGCTAAATGAGCAGTACTTC	CASSLLNEQYF
TRBJ2-3	NA	NA	TRBV7-9	TGTGCCAGCACACTAAGCAGCACAGATACGCAGTATTTT	CASTLSSTDTQYF
TRBJ2-5	NA	NA	TRBV9	TGTGCCAGCAGCGTAGGCTACAGCAACCAAGAGACCCAGTACTTC	CASSVGYSNQETQYF
TRBJ2-3	NA	NA	TRBV7-2	TGTGCCAGCAGCTTTGCGGCAGATACGCAGTATTTT	CASSFAADTQYF
TRBJ2-7	NA	few	TRBV29-1	TGCAGCGTGGAGGATAACTCCTACGAGCAGTACTTC	CSVEDNSYEQYF
TRBJ1-1	NA	NA	TRBV29-1	TGCAGCGGGGGAGGAGGATCTGAAGCTTTCTTT	CSGGGGSEAFF
TRBJ2-3	NA	NA	TRBV12-3/TRBV12-4	TGTGCCAGCAGCTTCGAGGGGGGAACGGATGCGCAGTATTTT	CASSFEGGTDAQYF
TRBJ1-2	NA	few	TRBV29-1	TGCAGCGTCCCGACGGTCGGGTATGGCTACACCTTC	CSVPTVGYGYTF
TRBJ1-5	NA	NA	TRBV11-2	TGTGCCAGCAGCTGGAGGACATATAGCAATCAGCCCCAGCATTTT	CASSWRTYSNQPQHF
TRBJ2-1	TRBD1	NA	TRBV4-1	TGCGCCAGCGACGACAGGGGGCAGAATGAGCAGTTCTTC	CASDDRGQNEQFF
TRBJ2-1	NA	NA	TRBV7-2	TGTGCCAGCCGGGGTCCGTCAGGTGAGCAGTTCTTC	CASRGPSGEQFF
TRBJ2-7	NA	NA	TRBV28	TGTGCCAGCAGTTTCAGCCGGGCTACCTACGAGCAGTACTTC	CASSFSRATYEQYF
TRBJ1-5	NA	NA	TRBV20-1	TGCAGTGCGGAGCGGACACCTAATAGCAATCAGCCCCAGCATTTT	CSAERTPNSNQPQHF
TRBJ2-5	NA	NA	TRBV28	TGTGCCAGCACCGGGGTTGGGCTTTCGGAGTACTTC	CASTGVGLSEYF
TRBJ1-5	NA	NA	TRBV27	TGTGCCAGCAGTCCCAAGTGGGGGAAGAGCCCCCAGCATTTT	CASSPKWGKSPQHF
TRBJ2-1	TRBD2	few	TRBV20-1	TGCAGTGCTAGTAGGGCCTGGACTAGCGGGAGGGCCTACAATGAGCAGTTCTTC	CSASRAWTSGRAYNEQFF
TRBJ1-2	TRBD1	NA	TRBV5-1	TGCGCCAGCAGTTGGGCTAGAGCCACAGACAGGGGGAGTGGCTACACCTTC	CASSWARATDRGSGYTF
TRBJ2-1	TRBD1	few	TRBV5-1	TGCGCCAGCAGCTCCACCGGGACAGCCGGCTACAATGAGCAGTTCTTC	CASSSTGTAGYNEQFF
TRBJ2-6	NA	few	TRBV18	TGTGCCAGCTCACCACCGTACTACAGAGACTCTGGGGCCAACGTCCTGACTTTC	CASSPPYYRDSGANVLTF
TRBJ2-5	NA	NA	TRBV4-3	TGCGCCAGCAGCCAAGAGCAGTACTTC	CASSQEQYF
TRBJ1-2	NA	NA	TRBV7-9	TGTGCCAGCAGCCAAGGGGGTTCCCCGTATGGCTACACCTTC	CASSQGGSPYGYTF
TRBJ2-7	TRBD1	NA	TRBV28	TGTGCCAGCAGTTCGATAGTCTCGGGACAGGAATCCTACGAGCAGTACTTC	CASSSIVSGQESYEQYF
TRBJ2-7	NA	few	TRBV25-1	TGTGCCAGCAGCCAAAAGGGGCTAGCGCGGACGTACGAGCAGTACTTC	CASSQKGLARTYEQYF
TRBJ2-1	TRBD2	NA	TRBV10-3	TGTGCCATCAGTGAGATCCTAGCGGGAGGATTTGAGCAGTTCTTC	CAISEILAGGFEQFF
TRBJ1-1	TRBD1	NA	TRBV4-1	TGCGCCAGCAGCCAAGTGACAGGGTGGGATGAAGCTTTCTTT	CASSQVTGWDEAFF
TRBJ2-3	NA	few	TRBV4-3	TGCGCCAGCAGCCAGGAAATAGGTCCAGATACGCAGTATTTT	CASSQEIGPDTQYF
TRBJ2-1	NA	NA	TRBV10-3	TGTGCCATCAGGGAGTCGGCTCCGAATGAGCAGTTCTTC	CAIRESAPNEQFF
TRBJ2-3	TRBD2	NA	TRBV7-8	TGTGCCAGCAGCTTAAGTCCTAGCGGGCGCACAGATACGCAGTATTTT	CASSLSPSGRTDTQYF
TRBJ2-1	NA	few	TRBV5-1	TGCGCCAGCAGCGCTGGCCCCGGCAATGAGCAGTTCTTC	CASSAGPGNEQFF